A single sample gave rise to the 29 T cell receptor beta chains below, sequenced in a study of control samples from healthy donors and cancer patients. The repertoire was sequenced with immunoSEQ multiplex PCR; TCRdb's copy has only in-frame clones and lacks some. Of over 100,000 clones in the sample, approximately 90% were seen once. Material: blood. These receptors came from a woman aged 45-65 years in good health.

The CDR3 loop is CASSLGTGGSLSSGNTIYF. In DNA, the CDR3 is TGCGCCAGCAGCTTGGGGACAGGGGGCTCTCTAAGCTCTGGAAACACCATATATTTT. The chain combines TRBV5-1 with TRBJ1-3; 11 bases map to TRBD1. The CDR3 runs 19 residues. CDR1 is SGHRS and CDR2 is YFSETQ in the germline V gene. J lost 0 bases, V lost 0 bases, and 8 bases had no gene match.

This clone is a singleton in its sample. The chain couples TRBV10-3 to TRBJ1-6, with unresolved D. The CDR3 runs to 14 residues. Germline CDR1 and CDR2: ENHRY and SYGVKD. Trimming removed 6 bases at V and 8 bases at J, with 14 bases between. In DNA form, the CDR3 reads TGTGCCATCAGAGCTAGTGCTGAGCATTCACCCCTCCACTTT. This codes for CAIRASAEHSPLHF.

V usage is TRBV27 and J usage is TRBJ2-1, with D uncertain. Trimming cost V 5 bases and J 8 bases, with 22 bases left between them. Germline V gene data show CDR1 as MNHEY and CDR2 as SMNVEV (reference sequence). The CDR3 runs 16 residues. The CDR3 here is CASSPGGLIDMHEQFF. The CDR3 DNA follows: TGTGCCAGCAGTCCTGGTGGCCTCATCGATATGCATGAGCAGTTCTTC.

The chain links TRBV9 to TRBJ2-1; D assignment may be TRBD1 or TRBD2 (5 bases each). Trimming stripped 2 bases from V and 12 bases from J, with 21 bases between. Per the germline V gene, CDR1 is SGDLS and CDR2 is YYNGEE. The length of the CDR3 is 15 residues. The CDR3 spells CASSVDGTADRAQFF. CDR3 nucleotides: TGTGCCAGCAGCGTGGACGGGACGGCAGATCGGGCGCAGTTCTTC.

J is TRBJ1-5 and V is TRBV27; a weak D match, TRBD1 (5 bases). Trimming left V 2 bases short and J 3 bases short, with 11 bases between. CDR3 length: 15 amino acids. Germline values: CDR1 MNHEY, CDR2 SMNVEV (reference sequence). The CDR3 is CASSLGQGPNQPQHF. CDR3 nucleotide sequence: TGTGCCAGCAGTTTAGGTCAGGGACCCAATCAGCCCCAGCATTTT.

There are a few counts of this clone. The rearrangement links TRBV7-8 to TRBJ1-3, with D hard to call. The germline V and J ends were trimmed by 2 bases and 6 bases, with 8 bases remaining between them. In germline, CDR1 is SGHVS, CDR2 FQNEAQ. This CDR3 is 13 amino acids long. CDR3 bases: TGTGCCAGCAGCTTATCCACTGAAAACACCATATATTTT. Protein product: CASSLSTENTIYF.

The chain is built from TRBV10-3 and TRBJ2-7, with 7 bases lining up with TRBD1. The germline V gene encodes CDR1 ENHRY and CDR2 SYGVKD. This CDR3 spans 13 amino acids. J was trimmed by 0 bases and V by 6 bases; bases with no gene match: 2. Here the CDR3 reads CAIRGTVSYEQYF. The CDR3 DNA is TGTGCCATCAGGGGGACAGTCTCCTACGAGCAGTACTTC.

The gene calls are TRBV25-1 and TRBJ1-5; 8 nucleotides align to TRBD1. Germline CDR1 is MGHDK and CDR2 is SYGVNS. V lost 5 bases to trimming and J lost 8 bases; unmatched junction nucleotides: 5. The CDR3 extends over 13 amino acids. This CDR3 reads CASSWTGQEPQHF. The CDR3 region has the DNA TGTGCCAGCAGTTGGACGGGACAGGAGCCCCAGCATTTT.

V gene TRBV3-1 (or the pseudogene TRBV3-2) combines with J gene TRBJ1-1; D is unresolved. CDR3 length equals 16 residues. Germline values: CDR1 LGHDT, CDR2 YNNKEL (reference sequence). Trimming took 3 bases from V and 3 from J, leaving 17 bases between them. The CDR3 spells CASSHSDRGADTEAFF. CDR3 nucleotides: TGTGCCAGCAGCCACTCCGATAGAGGTGCGGACACTGAAGCTTTCTTT.

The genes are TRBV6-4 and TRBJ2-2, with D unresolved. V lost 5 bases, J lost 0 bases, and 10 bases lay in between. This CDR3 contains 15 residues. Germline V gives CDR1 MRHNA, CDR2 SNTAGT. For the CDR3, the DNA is TGTGCCAGCAGTAGGCGTTTCGCGAACACCGGGGAGCTGTTTTTT. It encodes CASSRRFANTGELFF.

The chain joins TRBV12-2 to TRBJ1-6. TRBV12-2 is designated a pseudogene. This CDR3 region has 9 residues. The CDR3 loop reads CASSSPLHF. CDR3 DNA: TGTGCAAGTTCCTCACCCCTCCACTTT.

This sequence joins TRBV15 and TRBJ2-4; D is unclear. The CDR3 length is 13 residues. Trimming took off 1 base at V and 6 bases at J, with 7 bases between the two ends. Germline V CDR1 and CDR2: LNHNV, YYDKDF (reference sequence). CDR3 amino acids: CATSRAPGNIQYF. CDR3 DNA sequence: TGTGCCACCAGCAGAGCGCCGGGAAACATTCAGTACTTC.

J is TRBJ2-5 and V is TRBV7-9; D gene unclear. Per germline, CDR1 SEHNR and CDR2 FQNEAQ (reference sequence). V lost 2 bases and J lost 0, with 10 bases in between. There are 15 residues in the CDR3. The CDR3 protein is CASSLQPKYQETQYF. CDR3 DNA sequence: TGTGCCAGCAGCTTACAACCGAAATACCAAGAGACCCAGTACTTC.

The DNA of the CDR3 is TGTGCCAGTAGTAATGACAGGGGTCCCCAAGAGACCCAGTACTTC. It specifies CASSNDRGPQETQYF. The chain carries TRBV19 and TRBJ2-5; 8 bases align to TRBD1. Germline CDR1 and CDR2: LNHDA and SQIVND (reference sequence). This CDR3 has 15 amino acids. J gave up 1 base and V 4 bases, and 5 bases lay outside the gene matches.

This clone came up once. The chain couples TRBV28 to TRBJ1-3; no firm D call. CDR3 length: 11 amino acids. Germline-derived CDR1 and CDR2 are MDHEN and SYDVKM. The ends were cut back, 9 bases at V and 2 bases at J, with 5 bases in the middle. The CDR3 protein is CARIAGNTIYF. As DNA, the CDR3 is TGTGCCAGGATAGCTGGAAACACCATATATTTT.

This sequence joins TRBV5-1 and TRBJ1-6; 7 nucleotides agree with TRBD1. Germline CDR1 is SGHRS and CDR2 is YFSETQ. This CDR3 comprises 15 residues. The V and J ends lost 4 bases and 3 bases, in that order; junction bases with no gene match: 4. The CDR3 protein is CASSPGQHYNSPLHF. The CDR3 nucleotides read TGCGCCAGCAGCCCGGGACAGCACTATAATTCACCCCTCCACTTT. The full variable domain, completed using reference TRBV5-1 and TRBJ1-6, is KAGVTQTPRYLIKTRGQQVTLSCSPISGHRSVSWYQQTPGQGLQFLFEYFSETQRNKGNFPGRFSGRQFSNSRSEMNVSTLELGDSALYLCASSPGQHYNSPLHFGNGTRLTVT.

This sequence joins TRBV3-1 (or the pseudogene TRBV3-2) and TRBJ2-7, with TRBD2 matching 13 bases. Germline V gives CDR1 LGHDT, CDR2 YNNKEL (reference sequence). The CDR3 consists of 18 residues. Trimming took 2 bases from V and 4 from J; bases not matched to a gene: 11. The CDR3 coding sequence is TGTGCCAGCAGCCAATCACACCTTAGGACTAGCGGGGGTTACGAGCAGTACTTC. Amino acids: CASSQSHLRTSGGYEQYF.

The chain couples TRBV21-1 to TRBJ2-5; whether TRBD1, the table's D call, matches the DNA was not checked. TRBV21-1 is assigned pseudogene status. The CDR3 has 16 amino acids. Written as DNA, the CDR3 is TGTGCCAGCAGCAAAGCCCCTAGGGGGCGCAAGGAGACCCAGTACTTC. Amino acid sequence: CASSKAPRGRKETQYF.

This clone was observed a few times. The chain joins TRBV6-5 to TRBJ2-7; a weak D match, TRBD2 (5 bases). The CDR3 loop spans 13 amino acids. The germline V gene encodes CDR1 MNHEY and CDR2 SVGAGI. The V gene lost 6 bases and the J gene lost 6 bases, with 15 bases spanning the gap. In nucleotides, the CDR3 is TGTGCCAGCAGCACCCCTATTCGGGGCGAGCAGTACTTC. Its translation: CASSTPIRGEQYF.

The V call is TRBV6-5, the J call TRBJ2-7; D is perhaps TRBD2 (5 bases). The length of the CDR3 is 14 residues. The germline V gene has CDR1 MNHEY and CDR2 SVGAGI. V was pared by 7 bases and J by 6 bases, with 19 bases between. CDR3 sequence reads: CASKGALISGEQYF. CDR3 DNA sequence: TGTGCCAGCAAGGGCGCCCTGATCAGCGGCGAGCAGTACTTC.

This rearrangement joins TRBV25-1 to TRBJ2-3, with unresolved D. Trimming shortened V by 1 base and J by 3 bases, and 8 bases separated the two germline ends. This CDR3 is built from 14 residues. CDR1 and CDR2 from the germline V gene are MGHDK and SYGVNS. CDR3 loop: CASSEWKGTDTQYF. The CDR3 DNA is TGTGCCAGCAGTGAATGGAAAGGGACAGATACGCAGTATTTT.

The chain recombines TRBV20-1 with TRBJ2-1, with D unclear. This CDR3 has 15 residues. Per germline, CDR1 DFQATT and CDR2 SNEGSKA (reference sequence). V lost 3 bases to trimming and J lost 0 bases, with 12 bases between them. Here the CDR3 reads CSASPIVSSYNEQFF. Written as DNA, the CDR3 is TGCAGTGCTAGTCCGATCGTTAGCTCCTACAATGAGCAGTTCTTC.

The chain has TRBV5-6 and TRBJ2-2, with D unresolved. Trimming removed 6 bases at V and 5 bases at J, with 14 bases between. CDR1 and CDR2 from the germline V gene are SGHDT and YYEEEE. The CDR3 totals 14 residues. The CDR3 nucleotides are TGTGCCAGCAACAAAAGAGTGGAAACCGGGGAGCTGTTTTTT. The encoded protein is CASNKRVETGELFF.

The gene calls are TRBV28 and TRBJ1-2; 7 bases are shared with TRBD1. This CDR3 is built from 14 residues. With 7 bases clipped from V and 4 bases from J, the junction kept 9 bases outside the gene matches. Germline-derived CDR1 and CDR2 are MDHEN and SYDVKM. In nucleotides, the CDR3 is TGTGCCAGCAATAGGGACAGCCATGTCTATGGCTACACCTTC. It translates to CASNRDSHVYGYTF.

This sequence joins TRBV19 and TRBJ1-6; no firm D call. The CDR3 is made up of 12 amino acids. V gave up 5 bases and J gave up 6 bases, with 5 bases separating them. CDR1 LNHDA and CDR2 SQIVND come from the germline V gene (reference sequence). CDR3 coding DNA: TGTGCCAGTAGTTTGCCTAATTCACCCCTCCACTTT. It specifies CASSLPNSPLHF.

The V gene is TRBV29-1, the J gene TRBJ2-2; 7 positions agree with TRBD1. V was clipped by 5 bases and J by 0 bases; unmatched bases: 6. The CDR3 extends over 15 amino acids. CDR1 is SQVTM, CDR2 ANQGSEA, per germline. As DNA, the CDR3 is TGCAGCGTTACAGGGGCCTCCACGAACACCGGGGAGCTGTTTTTT. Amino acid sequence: CSVTGASTNTGELFF.

For the CDR3, the DNA is TGTGCCAGCGTTCCAGCGGGAGCTCTCATCTACGAGCAGTACTTC. Amino acid sequence: CASVPAGALIYEQYF. V usage is TRBV6-5 and J usage is TRBJ2-7, with 8 positions matching TRBD2. The germline gives CDR1 MNHEY, CDR2 SVGAGI. The V gene end was trimmed by 8 bases and the J gene end by 3 bases; junction bases not matched to a gene: 12. The CDR3 consists of 15 residues.

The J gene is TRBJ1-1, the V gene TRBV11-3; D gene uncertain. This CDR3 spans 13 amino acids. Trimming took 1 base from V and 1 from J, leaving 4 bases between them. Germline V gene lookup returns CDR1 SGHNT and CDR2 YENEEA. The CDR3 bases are TGTGCCAGCAGCTTAGTGGAGAACACTGAAGCTTTCTTT. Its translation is CASSLVENTEAFF.

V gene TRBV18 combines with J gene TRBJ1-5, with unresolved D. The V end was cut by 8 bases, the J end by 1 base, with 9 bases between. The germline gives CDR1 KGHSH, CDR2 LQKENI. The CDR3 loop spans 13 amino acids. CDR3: CASTDGSNQPQHF. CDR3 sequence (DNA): TGTGCCAGCACCGACGGGAGCAATCAGCCCCAGCATTTT.